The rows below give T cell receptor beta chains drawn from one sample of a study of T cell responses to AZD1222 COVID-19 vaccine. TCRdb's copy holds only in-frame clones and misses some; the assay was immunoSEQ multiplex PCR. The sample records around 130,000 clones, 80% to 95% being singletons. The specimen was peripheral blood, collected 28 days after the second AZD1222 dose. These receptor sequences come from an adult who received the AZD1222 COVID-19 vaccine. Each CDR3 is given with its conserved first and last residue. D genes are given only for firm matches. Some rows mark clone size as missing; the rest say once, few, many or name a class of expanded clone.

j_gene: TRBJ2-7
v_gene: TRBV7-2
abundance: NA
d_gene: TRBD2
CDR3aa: CASSSSSGSGYEQYF
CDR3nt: TGTGCCAGCAGCAGCTCCAGCGGGAGCGGCTACGAGCAGTACTTC

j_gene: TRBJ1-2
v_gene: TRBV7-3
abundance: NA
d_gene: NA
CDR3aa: CASAPTLSGYGYTF
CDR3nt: TGTGCCAGCGCACCGACGCTCTCCGGGTATGGCTACACCTTC

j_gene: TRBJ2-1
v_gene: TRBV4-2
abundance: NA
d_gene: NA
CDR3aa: CASSQEPNEQFF
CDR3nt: TGTGCCAGCAGCCAAGAGCCCAATGAGCAGTTCTTC

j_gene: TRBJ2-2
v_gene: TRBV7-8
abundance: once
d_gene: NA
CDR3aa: CASRRGLTGELFF
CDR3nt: TGTGCCAGCAGGCGAGGCCTCACCGGGGAGCTGTTTTTT

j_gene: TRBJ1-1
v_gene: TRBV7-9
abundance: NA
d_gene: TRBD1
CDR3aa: CASSLPRQGGPINTEAFF
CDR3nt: TGTGCCAGCAGCTTACCGCGACAGGGAGGGCCGATCAACACTGAAGCTTTCTTT

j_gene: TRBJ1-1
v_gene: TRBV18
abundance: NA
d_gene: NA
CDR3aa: CASSPVRETEAFF
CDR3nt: TGTGCCAGCTCACCGGTGAGGGAGACTGAAGCTTTCTTT

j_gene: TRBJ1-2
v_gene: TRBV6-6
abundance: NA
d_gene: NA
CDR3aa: CASSYQIDPAYGYTF
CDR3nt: TGTGCCAGCAGTTACCAAATTGACCCCGCCTATGGCTACACCTTC

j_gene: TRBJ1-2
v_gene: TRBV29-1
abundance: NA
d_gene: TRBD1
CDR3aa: CSVDTPDRALDGYGYTF
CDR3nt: TGCAGCGTTGATACGCCAGACAGGGCCCTTGATGGCTATGGCTACACCTTC

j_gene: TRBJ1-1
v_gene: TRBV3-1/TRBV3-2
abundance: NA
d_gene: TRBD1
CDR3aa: CASSQDPGQGALNTEAFF
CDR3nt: TGTGCCAGCAGCCAAGATCCGGGACAGGGGGCTTTAAACACTGAAGCTTTCTTT

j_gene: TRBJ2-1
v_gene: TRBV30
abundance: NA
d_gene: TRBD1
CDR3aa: CAVKGEGAGEQFF
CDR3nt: TGTGCCGTTAAAGGTGAGGGGGCTGGTGAGCAGTTCTTC

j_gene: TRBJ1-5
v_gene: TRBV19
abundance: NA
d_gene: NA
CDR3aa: CASSSWGGLGNQPQHF
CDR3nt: TGTGCCAGTAGTAGCTGGGGGGGGCTTGGAAATCAGCCCCAGCATTTT

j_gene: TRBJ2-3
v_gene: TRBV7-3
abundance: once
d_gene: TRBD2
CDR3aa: CASSLLAGGPTDTQYF
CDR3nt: TGTGCCAGCAGCCTGCTCGCGGGGGGTCCCACAGATACGCAGTATTTT

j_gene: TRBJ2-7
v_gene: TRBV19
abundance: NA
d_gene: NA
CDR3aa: CASSPYSGLAYEQYF
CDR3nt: TGTGCCAGTAGTCCGTATTCGGGACTCGCCTACGAGCAGTACTTC

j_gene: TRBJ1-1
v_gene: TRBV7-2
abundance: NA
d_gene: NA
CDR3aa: CASSRTNTEAFF
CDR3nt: TGTGCCAGCAGCCGGACGAACACTGAAGCTTTCTTT

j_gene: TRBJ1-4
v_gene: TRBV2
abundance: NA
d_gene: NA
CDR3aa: CASRGTQNEKLFF
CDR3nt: TGTGCCAGCAGAGGGACACAGAATGAAAAACTGTTTTTT

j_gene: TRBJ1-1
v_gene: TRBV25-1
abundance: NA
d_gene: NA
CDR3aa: CASSEYSKVNTEAFF
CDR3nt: TGTGCCAGCAGTGAATACAGTAAGGTGAACACTGAAGCTTTCTTT

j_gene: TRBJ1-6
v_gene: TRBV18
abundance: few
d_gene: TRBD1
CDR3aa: CASSPRDRGSPLHF
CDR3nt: TGTGCCAGCTCACCCCGGGACAGGGGATCACCCCTCCACTTT

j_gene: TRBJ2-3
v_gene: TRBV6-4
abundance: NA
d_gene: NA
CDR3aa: CASSESTSTDTQYF
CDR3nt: TGTGCCAGCAGTGAGTCAACTAGCACAGATACGCAGTATTTT

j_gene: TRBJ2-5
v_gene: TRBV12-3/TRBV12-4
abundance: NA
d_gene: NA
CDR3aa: CASSKGPGTQYF
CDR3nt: TGTGCCAGCAGCAAGGGACCAGGGACCCAGTACTTC

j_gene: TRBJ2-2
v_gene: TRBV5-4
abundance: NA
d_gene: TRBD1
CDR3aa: CASSYDRQGGELFF
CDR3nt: TGTGCCAGCAGCTACGACCGACAGGGAGGGGAGCTGTTTTTT

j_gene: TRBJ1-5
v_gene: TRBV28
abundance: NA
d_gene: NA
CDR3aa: CASSPGLNQPQHF
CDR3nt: TGTGCCAGCAGCCCGGGACTCAATCAGCCCCAGCATTTT

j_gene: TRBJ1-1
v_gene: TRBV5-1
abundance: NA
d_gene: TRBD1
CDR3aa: CASSTGQGRGMNTEAFF
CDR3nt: TGCGCCAGCAGCACTGGACAGGGAAGGGGTATGAACACTGAAGCTTTCTTT

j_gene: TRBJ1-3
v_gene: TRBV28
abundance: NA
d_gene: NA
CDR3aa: CASSGGASGNTIYF
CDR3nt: TGTGCCAGCAGTGGAGGAGCTTCTGGAAACACCATATATTTT

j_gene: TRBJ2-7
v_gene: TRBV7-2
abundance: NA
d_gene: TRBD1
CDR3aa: CASSAQQGGYEQYF
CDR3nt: TGTGCCAGCAGCGCCCAACAGGGGGGCTACGAGCAGTACTTC